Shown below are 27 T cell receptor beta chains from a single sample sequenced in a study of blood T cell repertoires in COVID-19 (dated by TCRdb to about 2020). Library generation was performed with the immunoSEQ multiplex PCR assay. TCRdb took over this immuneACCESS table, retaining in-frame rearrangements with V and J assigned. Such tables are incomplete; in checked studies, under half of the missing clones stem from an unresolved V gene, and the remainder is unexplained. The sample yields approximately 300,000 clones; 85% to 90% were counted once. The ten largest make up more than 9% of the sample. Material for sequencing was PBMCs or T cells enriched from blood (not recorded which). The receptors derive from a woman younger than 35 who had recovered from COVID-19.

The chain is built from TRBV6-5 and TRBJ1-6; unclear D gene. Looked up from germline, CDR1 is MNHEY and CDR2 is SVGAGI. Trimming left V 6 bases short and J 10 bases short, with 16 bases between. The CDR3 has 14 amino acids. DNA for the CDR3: TGTGCCAGCAGCGGAACTAGGACGAGCTCACCCCTCCACTTT. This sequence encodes CASSGTRTSSPLHF.

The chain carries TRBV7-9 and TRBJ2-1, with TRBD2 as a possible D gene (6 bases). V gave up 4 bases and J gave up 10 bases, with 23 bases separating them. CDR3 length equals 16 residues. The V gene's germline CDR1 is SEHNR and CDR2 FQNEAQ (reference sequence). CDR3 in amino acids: CASSSPRREWNSEQFF. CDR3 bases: TGTGCCAGCAGCTCCCCTAGGCGGGAATGGAATAGCGAGCAGTTCTTC.

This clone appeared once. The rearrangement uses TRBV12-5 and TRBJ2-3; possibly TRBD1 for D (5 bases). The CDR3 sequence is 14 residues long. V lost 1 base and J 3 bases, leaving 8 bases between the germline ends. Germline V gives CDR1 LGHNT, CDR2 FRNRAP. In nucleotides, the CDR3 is TGTGCTAGTGGTTTGGGGCAGGGAACAGATACGCAGTATTTT. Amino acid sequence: CASGLGQGTDTQYF.

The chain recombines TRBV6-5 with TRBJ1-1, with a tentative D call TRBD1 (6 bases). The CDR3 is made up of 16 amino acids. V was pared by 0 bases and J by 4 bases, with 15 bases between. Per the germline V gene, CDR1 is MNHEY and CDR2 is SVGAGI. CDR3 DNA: TGTGCCAGCAGTTACTCGATGGGGGCGGTGAGCACTGAAGCTTTCTTT. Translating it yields CASSYSMGAVSTEAFF.

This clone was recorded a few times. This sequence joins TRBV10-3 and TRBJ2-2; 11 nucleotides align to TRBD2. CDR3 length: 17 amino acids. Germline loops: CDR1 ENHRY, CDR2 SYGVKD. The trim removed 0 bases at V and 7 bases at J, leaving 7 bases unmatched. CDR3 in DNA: TGTGCCATCAGTGAGTCGGCACCGACTAGCGGGAACGGGGAGCTGTTTTTT. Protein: CAISESAPTSGNGELFF.

The CDR3 here is CASSYSLAGAYEQYF. The CDR3 DNA reads as TGTGCCAGCAGTTACTCTTTAGCGGGGGCCTACGAGCAGTACTTC. V is TRBV6-5 and J is TRBJ2-7; 9 nucleotides match TRBD2. The CDR3 has 15 residues. With 0 bases clipped from V and 2 bases from J, the junction kept 2 bases outside the gene matches. The germline CDR1 and CDR2 sequences are MNHEY and SVGAGI.

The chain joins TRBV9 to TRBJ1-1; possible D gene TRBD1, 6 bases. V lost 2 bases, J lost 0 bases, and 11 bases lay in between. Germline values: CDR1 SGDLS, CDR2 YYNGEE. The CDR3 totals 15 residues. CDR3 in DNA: TGTGCCAGCAGCGTGAAGGACAGAATGAACACTGAAGCTTTCTTT. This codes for CASSVKDRMNTEAFF.

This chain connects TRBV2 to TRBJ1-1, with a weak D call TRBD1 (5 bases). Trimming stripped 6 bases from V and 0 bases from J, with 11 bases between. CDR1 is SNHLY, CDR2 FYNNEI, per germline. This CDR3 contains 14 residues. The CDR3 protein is CASSRRVLNTEAFF. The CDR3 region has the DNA TGTGCCAGCAGCCGCAGGGTTTTGAACACTGAAGCTTTCTTT.

The CDR3 protein is CASSFRGQPQHF. The CDR3, as DNA: TGTGCCAGCAGCTTCAGGGGTCAGCCCCAGCATTTT. This chain uses TRBV13 with TRBJ1-5; D perhaps matches TRBD1 (6 bases). The germline V and J ends were trimmed by 3 bases and 6 bases, with 6 bases remaining between them. The CDR3 runs 12 residues. The germline CDR1 and CDR2 sequences are PRHDT and FYEKMQ (reference sequence). The whole variable domain, filled in from reference TRBV13 and TRBJ1-5, reads AAGVIQSPRHLIKEKRETATLKCYPIPRHDTVYWYQQGPGQDPQFLISFYEKMQSDKGSIPDRFSAQQFSDYHSELNMSSLELGDSALYFCASSFRGQPQHFGDGTRLSIL.

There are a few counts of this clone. The CDR3 DNA is TGTGCCAGCAGTGAATCCAGAACTAACTATGGCTACACCTTC. The encoded protein is CASSESRTNYGYTF. This chain uses TRBV2 with TRBJ1-2; no clear D. The germline V and J ends were trimmed by 2 bases and 0 bases, with 7 bases remaining between them. The V gene's germline CDR1 is SNHLY and CDR2 FYNNEI. There are 14 residues in the CDR3. Supplemented by reference TRBV2 and TRBJ1-2, the full variable domain reads EPEVTQTPSHQVTQMGQEVILRCVPISNHLYFYWYRQILGQKVEFLVSFYNNEISEKSEIFDDQFSVERPDGSNFTLKIRSTKLEDSAMYFCASSESRTNYGYTFGSGTRLTVV.

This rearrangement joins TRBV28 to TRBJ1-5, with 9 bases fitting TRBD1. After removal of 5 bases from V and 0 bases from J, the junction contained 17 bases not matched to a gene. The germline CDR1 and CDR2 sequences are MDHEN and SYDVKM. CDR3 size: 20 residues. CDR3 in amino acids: CASSLLRRWTGDFSNQPQHF. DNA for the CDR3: TGTGCCAGCAGTCTCCTTAGGAGATGGACAGGGGATTTTAGCAATCAGCCCCAGCATTTT.

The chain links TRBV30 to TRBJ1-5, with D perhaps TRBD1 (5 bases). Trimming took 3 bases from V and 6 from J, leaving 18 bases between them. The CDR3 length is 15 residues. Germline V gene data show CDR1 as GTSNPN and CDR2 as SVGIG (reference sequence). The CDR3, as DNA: TGTGCCTGGAGGTCGCCCGGCTCGGGGGGTCAGCCCCAGCATTTT. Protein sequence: CAWRSPGSGGQPQHF.

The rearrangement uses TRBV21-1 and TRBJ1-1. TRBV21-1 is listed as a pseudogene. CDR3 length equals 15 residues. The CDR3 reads CASSKDRSRGTEAFF. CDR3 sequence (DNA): TGTGCCAGCAGCAAAGATCGCTCCCGGGGGACTGAAGCTTTCTTT.

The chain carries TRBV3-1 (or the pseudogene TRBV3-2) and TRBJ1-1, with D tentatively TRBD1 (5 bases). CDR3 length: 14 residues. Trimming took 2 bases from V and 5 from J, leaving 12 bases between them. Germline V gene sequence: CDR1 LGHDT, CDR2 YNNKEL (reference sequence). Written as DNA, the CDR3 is TGTGCCAGCAGCCAACGCCTTCACAGGACTGAAGCTTTCTTT. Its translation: CASSQRLHRTEAFF.

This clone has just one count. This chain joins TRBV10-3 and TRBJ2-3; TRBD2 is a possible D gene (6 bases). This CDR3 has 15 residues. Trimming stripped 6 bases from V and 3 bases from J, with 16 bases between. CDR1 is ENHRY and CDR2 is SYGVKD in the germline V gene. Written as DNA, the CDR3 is TGTGCCATCAGGGGCGGCGGGGAGGCGACAGATACGCAGTATTTT. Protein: CAIRGGGEATDTQYF.

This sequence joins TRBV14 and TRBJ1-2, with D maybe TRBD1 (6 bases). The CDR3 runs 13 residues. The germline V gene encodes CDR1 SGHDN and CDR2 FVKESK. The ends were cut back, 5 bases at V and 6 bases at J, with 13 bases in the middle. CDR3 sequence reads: CASSLDRLDGYTF. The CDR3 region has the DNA TGTGCCAGCAGCTTAGACAGGTTGGATGGCTACACCTTC.

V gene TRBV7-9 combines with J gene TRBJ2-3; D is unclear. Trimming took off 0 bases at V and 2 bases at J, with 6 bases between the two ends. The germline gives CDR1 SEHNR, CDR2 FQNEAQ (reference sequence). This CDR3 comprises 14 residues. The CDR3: CASSLAPSTDTQYF. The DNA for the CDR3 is TGTGCCAGCAGCTTAGCCCCATCCACAGATACGCAGTATTTT.

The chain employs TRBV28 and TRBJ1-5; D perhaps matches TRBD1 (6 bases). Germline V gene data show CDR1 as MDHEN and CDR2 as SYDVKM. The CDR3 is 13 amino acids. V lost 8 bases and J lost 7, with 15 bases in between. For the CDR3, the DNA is TGTGCCAGCGGACTTCAGGGGAACCAGCCCCAGCATTTT. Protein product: CASGLQGNQPQHF.

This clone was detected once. This CDR3 reads CASSFQGLGAHNEQFF. The CDR3 DNA follows: TGTGCCAGCAGTTTCCAGGGACTTGGGGCCCACAATGAGCAGTTCTTC. The J gene is TRBJ2-1, the V gene TRBV27; weak D call: TRBD2 (6 bases). The germline CDR1 and CDR2 sequences are MNHEY and SMNVEV (reference sequence). V gave up 3 bases and J gave up 5 bases, with 17 bases separating them. The CDR3 spans 16 residues.

The chain's CDR3 is CASSGTSLSYEQYF. As DNA, the CDR3 is TGTGCCAGCAGCGGGACTAGCTTGTCCTACGAGCAGTACTTC. The rearrangement uses TRBV6-5 and TRBJ2-7; 9 nucleotides agree with TRBD2. Germline trimming cut 6 bases from V and 1 base from J; bases unmatched to any gene: 4. This CDR3 has 14 amino acids. Germline V CDR1 and CDR2: MNHEY, SVGAGI.

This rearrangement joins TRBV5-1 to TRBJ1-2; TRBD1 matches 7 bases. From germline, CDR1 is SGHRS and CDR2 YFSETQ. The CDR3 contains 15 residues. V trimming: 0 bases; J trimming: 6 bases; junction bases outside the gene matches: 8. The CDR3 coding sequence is TGCGCCAGCAGCTTGGAGGGGCAGGGGGTGGATGGCTACACCTTC. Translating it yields CASSLEGQGVDGYTF.

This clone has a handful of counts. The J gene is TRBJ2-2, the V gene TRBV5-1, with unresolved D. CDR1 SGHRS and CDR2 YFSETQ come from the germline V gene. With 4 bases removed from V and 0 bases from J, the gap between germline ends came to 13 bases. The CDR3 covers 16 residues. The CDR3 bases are TGCGCCAGCAGCCCCCTTAACCGCGCGAACACCGGGGAGCTGTTTTTT. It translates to CASSPLNRANTGELFF.

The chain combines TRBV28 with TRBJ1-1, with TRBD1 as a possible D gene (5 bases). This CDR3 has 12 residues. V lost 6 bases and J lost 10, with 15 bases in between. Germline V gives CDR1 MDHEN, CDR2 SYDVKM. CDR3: CASSQGIRTAFF. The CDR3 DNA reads TGTGCCAGCAGCCAGGGCATCCGAACAGCTTTCTTT.

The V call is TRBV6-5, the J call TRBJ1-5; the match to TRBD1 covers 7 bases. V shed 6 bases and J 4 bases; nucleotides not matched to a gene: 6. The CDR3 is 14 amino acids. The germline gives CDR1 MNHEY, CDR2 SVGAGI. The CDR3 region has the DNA TGTGCCAGCAGACATCAGGGGGTTAATCAGCCCCAGCATTTT. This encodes CASRHQGVNQPQHF.

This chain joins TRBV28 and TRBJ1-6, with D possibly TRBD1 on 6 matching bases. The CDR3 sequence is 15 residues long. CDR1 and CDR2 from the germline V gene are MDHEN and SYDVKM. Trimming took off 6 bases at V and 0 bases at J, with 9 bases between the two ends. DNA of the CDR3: TGTGCCAGCAGCGAGGACAGCTCCTATAATTCACCCCTCCACTTT. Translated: CASSEDSSYNSPLHF.

This chain's CDR3 is CSAMTEPDTEAFF. CDR3 DNA sequence: TGCAGCGCGATGACAGAGCCCGACACTGAAGCTTTCTTT. This rearrangement joins TRBV29-1 to TRBJ1-1, with D perhaps matching TRBD1 (5 bases). From germline, CDR1 is SQVTM and CDR2 ANQGSEA. V lost 7 bases to trimming and J lost 3 bases, with 15 bases between them. This CDR3 has 13 residues. The variable domain in full, with the rest retrieved from reference TRBV29-1 and TRBJ1-1, is SAVISQKPSRDICQRGTSLTIQCQVDSQVTMMFWYRQQPGQSLTLIATANQGSEATYESGFVIDKFPISRPNLTFSTLTVSNMSPEDSSIYLCSAMTEPDTEAFFGQGTRLTVV.

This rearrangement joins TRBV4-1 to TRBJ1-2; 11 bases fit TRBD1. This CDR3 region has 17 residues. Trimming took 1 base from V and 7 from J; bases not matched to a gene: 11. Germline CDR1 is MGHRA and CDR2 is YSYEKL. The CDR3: CASSQAVTDRGLSGYTF. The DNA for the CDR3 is TGCGCCAGCAGCCAAGCGGTAACGGACAGGGGGCTCTCTGGCTACACCTTC.